These 25 T cell receptor beta chains originate from one sample sequenced in a study of Ad26.COV2.S vaccination and SARS-CoV-2 variants. Libraries were prepared by immunoSEQ multiplex PCR; TCRdb keeps only in-frame clonotypes and omits some of them. The table has roughly 350,000 clones, 70% to 90% seen once. Treatment indicated: some 19 received Ad26.COV2.S at low or high dose, single or two shots; several received placebo; per-sample allocation not given. At day 63 after the first vaccine or placebo injection, samples were drawn. This specimen was peripheral blood, taken in a trial of Ad26.COV2.S vaccine versus placebo. These receptor sequences come from a person aged 18-60 years who received the Ad26.COV2.S COVID-19 vaccine or a placebo.

The rearrangement links TRBV6-2 or TRBV6-3 to TRBJ2-7; 11 bases line up with TRBD2. CDR1 and CDR2 from the germline V gene are MNHEY and SVGEGT. Trimming removed 2 bases from V and 3 bases from J; junction bases left unmatched: 6. This CDR3 has 16 amino acids. The CDR3 loop is CASSYVLAGVYYEQYF. CDR3 nucleotide sequence: TGTGCCAGCAGTTACGTACTAGCGGGAGTCTACTACGAGCAGTACTTC.

The chain is built from TRBV18 and TRBJ2-7; D unclear. The V gene lost 1 base and the J gene lost 1 base, with 8 bases spanning the gap. Germline CDR1 KGHSH, CDR2 LQKENI. CDR3 length equals 14 residues. CDR3 loop: CASSPQVDSYEQYF. CDR3 nucleotides: TGTGCCAGCTCACCACAAGTGGATTCCTACGAGCAGTACTTC.

This chain uses TRBV9 with TRBJ1-1; D remains ambiguous. The CDR3 totals 15 residues. V was trimmed by 0 bases and J by 0 bases, leaving 9 bases between them. Germline V gene sequence: CDR1 SGDLS, CDR2 YYNGEE. The DNA for the CDR3 is TGTGCCAGCAGCGTAGAGGGAAACTTGAACACTGAAGCTTTCTTT. Protein sequence: CASSVEGNLNTEAFF.

The CDR3 DNA follows: TGTGCCAGCAGTGAAATACAGGGGGCTCAGCCCCAGCATTTT. Protein: CASSEIQGAQPQHF. J is TRBJ1-5 and V is TRBV28; 9 bases agree with TRBD1. This CDR3 is 14 amino acids long. Germline CDR1 MDHEN, CDR2 SYDVKM. The V gene end was trimmed by 5 bases and the J gene end by 6 bases; junction bases not matched to a gene: 5.

The V call is TRBV7-9, the J call TRBJ1-1; TRBD1 aligns across 7 bases. CDR3 length: 15 amino acids. Germline CDR1 reads SEHNR; CDR2 reads FQNEAQ (reference sequence). V gave up 5 bases and J gave up 2 bases; unmatched junction bases: 8. CDR3 sequence: CASSLHRGGNTEAFF. Written as DNA, the CDR3 is TGTGCCAGCAGCCTTCACAGGGGAGGTAACACTGAAGCTTTCTTT. The entire variable domain, with the rest obtained from reference TRBV7-9 and TRBJ1-1, is as follows: DTGVSQNPRHKITKRGQNVTFRCDPISEHNRLYWYRQTLGQGPEFLTYFQNEAQLEKSRLLSDRFSAERPKGSFSTLEIQRTEQGDSAMYLCASSLHRGGNTEAFFGQGTRLTVV.

The rearrangement joins TRBV18 to TRBJ1-2; D unresolved. Trimming cost V 2 bases and J 0 bases, with 7 bases left between them. The CDR3 contains 14 residues. Germline loops: CDR1 KGHSH, CDR2 LQKENI. The CDR3, as DNA: TGTGCCAGCTCACCAGACGGAGCTAACTATGGCTACACCTTC. The encoded protein is CASSPDGANYGYTF.

The V call is TRBV28, the J call TRBJ1-1, with D possibly TRBD1 on 6 matching bases. In germline, CDR1 is MDHEN, CDR2 SYDVKM. The CDR3 totals 10 residues. The V gene lost 6 bases and the J gene lost 11 bases, with 10 bases spanning the gap. The DNA of the CDR3 is TGTGCCAGCAGGGAGGGGGTGGCTTTCTTT. It encodes CASREGVAFF.

This chain links TRBV5-4 with TRBJ2-5, with D unclear. Trimming stripped 3 bases from V and 2 bases from J, with 11 bases between. Germline V lookup: CDR1 SGHNT, CDR2 YYREEE (reference sequence). CDR3 length equals 14 residues. The CDR3 reads CASSSGLGQETQYF. In DNA form, the CDR3 reads TGTGCCAGCAGCTCGGGCCTAGGGCAAGAGACCCAGTACTTC.

This clone was detected a few times. This sequence joins TRBV10-3 and TRBJ1-1, with 7 bases aligning to TRBD1. The CDR3 totals 15 residues. CDR1 and CDR2 from the germline V gene are ENHRY and SYGVKD. The ends lost 11 bases at V and 0 bases at J; junction bases unmatched: 12. The CDR3 DNA follows: TGTGCCTCGTCGGGAAGGGGGCCCATGAACACTGAAGCTTTCTTT. Its translation is CASSGRGPMNTEAFF.

This chain uses TRBV7-2 with TRBJ1-2; 7 nucleotides match TRBD1. The germline CDR1 and CDR2 sequences are SGHTA and FQGNSA. Unmatched junction bases numbered 9, after V lost 3 bases and J lost 5 bases. This CDR3 has 15 amino acids. The CDR3 protein is CASSFPDRMKYGYTF. CDR3 DNA sequence: TGTGCCAGCAGCTTCCCGGACAGGATGAAGTATGGCTACACCTTC.

A single count supports this clone. V and J are TRBV2 and TRBJ2-7; TRBD2 matches 7 bases. Trimming removed 2 bases from V and 9 bases from J; junction bases left unmatched: 4. The germline CDR1 and CDR2 sequences are SNHLY and FYNNEI. This CDR3 comprises 12 residues. The CDR3 bases are TGTGCCAGCAGTGAATCCCCTAGCGGGCAGTACTTC. Amino acids: CASSESPSGQYF.

The chain has TRBV2 and TRBJ1-2; 7 positions match TRBD1. The CDR3 is 15 residues long. After removal of 6 bases from V and 7 bases from J, the junction contained 14 bases not matched to a gene. Germline CDR1 SNHLY, CDR2 FYNNEI. The CDR3 sequence is CASSTPDRRFGGYTF. For the CDR3, the DNA is TGTGCCAGCAGCACACCGGACAGGCGATTCGGTGGCTACACCTTC.

The chain links TRBV5-4 to TRBJ1-1; no clear D gene. From germline, CDR1 is SGHNT and CDR2 YYREEE (reference sequence). The germline V and J ends were trimmed by 4 bases and 0 bases, with 7 bases remaining between them. CDR3 length: 13 residues. The CDR3 spells CASSPAVNTEAFF. CDR3 nucleotides: TGTGCCAGCAGCCCGGCGGTGAACACTGAAGCTTTCTTT.

The chain is built from TRBV11-3 and TRBJ1-1; D unclear. The CDR3 is made up of 13 amino acids. Germline CDR1 SGHNT, CDR2 YENEEA. V was cut by 1 base and J by 5 bases, with 8 bases left in between. CDR3 sequence: CASSLGPRTEAFF. Written as DNA, the CDR3 is TGTGCCAGCAGCTTAGGCCCCCGAACTGAAGCTTTCTTT.

This clone appeared once. This chain uses TRBV27 with TRBJ2-5, with a possible D match to TRBD1 (5 bases). V was cut by 2 bases and J by 5 bases, with 9 bases left in between. The CDR3 extends over 13 amino acids. Per germline, CDR1 MNHEY and CDR2 SMNVEV (reference sequence). CDR3 nucleotide sequence: TGTGCCAGCAGTTTACGGCAGGGCGAGACCCAGTACTTC. Translation gives CASSLRQGETQYF.

V and J are TRBV29-1 and TRBJ1-4; D perhaps matches TRBD1 (6 bases). This CDR3 has 13 residues. V lost 3 bases to trimming and J lost 8 bases, with 13 bases between them. Germline values: CDR1 SQVTM, CDR2 ANQGSEA. The chain's CDR3 is CSVEKGRGEKLFF. CDR3 nucleotide sequence: TGCAGCGTTGAGAAGGGGAGGGGGGAAAAACTGTTTTTT.

The V and J genes are TRBV27 and TRBJ1-5; D is perhaps TRBD1 (6 bases). V was trimmed by 5 bases and J by 8 bases, leaving 19 bases between them. The CDR3 sequence is 15 residues long. The germline V gene encodes CDR1 MNHEY and CDR2 SMNVEV (reference sequence). This CDR3 reads CASSPRDNNPEPQHF. CDR3 in DNA: TGTGCCAGCAGTCCCCGGGACAACAACCCGGAGCCCCAGCATTTT.

The chain recombines TRBV5-4 with TRBJ1-3; no definite D call. CDR1 and CDR2 (germline): SGHNT, YYREEE (reference sequence). The CDR3 is made up of 15 amino acids. Trimming left V 5 bases short and J 0 bases short, with 12 bases between. The CDR3 region has the DNA TGTGCCAGCAGGGAGCGCCGGAGCTCTGGAAACACCATATATTTT. Amino acids: CASRERRSSGNTIYF.

V gene TRBV18 combines with J gene TRBJ2-3; 12 bases fit TRBD2. The length of the CDR3 is 17 residues. Germline V lookup: CDR1 KGHSH, CDR2 LQKENI. V was pared by 3 bases and J by 4 bases, with 8 bases of the junction left unmatched. Here the CDR3 DNA reads TGTGCCAGCTCACCTTGGAGGCTAGCGGGAGGGCCAGATACGCAGTATTTT. Protein product: CASSPWRLAGGPDTQYF.

This chain uses TRBV21-1 with TRBJ2-7; the D call TRBD1 from the table was never checked on the DNA. TRBV21-1 is tagged as a pseudogene. The CDR3 has 15 amino acids. Here the CDR3 DNA reads TGTGCCAGCAGCAACCGGGACAGGGGAACCTACGAGCAGTACTTC. Translated: CASSNRDRGTYEQYF.

The V and J genes are TRBV6-2 or TRBV6-3 and TRBJ2-2; 9 bases align to TRBD2. The V segment lost 5 bases and the J segment 7 bases; nucleotides outside the gene matches: 11. Germline CDR1 and CDR2: MNHEY and SVGEGT. CDR3 length: 16 amino acids. CDR3 loop: CASSPRLAARFGELFF. In DNA, the CDR3 is TGTGCCAGCAGTCCGCGACTAGCGGCACGATTCGGGGAGCTGTTTTTT.

The CDR3 reads CASRGLGEGATEAFF. CDR3 coding DNA: TGTGCCAGCAGGGGGCTAGGGGAGGGGGCGACTGAAGCTTTCTTT. The chain employs TRBV6-1 and TRBJ1-1; 7 bases are a match to TRBD1. The CDR3 runs 15 residues. Germline V gene lookup returns CDR1 MNHNS and CDR2 SASEGT. The V gene end was trimmed by 6 bases and the J gene end by 5 bases; junction bases not matched to a gene: 12.

V is TRBV6-4 and J is TRBJ1-6; 8 bases are a match to TRBD1. V lost 4 bases to trimming and J lost 5 bases; unmatched junction nucleotides: 1. The CDR3 is 14 residues long. The germline V gene has CDR1 MRHNA and CDR2 SNTAGT. CDR3 in DNA: TGTGCCAGCAGTGGGGGACAGGATAATTCACCCCTCCACTTT. Amino acid sequence: CASSGGQDNSPLHF.

The chain uses TRBV9 and TRBJ2-7, with a tentative D call TRBD1 (5 bases). Per the germline V gene, CDR1 is SGDLS and CDR2 is YYNGEE. V shed 7 bases and J shed 1 base, with 9 bases lying between them. This CDR3 is built from 12 residues. CDR3: CASGASSYEQYF. The CDR3 bases are TGTGCCAGCGGGGCTAGTTCCTACGAGCAGTACTTC.

This clone has just a few counts. The chain links TRBV4-3 to TRBJ1-6; D is undetermined. Germline CDR1 and CDR2: LGHNA and YSLEER. V was shortened by 4 bases and J by 8 bases, with 9 bases between the two germline ends. CDR3 length: 13 residues. CDR3 in amino acids: CASSLGRDSPLHF. CDR3 DNA: TGCGCCAGCAGCCTCGGCAGAGATTCACCCCTCCACTTT.